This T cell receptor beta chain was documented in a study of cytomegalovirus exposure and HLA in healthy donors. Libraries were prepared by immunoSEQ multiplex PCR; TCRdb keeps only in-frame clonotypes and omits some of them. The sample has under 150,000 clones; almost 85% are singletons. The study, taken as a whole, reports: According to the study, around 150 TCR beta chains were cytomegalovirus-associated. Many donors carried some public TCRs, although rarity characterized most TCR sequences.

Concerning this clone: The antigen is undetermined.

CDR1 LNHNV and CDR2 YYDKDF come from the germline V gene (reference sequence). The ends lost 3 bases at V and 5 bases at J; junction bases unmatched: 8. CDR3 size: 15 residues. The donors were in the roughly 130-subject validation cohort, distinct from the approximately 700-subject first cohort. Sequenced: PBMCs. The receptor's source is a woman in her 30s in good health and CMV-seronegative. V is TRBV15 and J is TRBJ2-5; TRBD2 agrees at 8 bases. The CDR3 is CATSSLVGGVETQYF. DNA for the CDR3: TGTGCCACCAGCAGCCTTGTCGGGGGGGTTGAGACCCAGTACTTC. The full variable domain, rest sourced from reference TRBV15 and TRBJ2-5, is DAMVIQNPRYQVTQFGKPVTLSCSQTLNHNVMYWYQQKSSQAPKLLFHYYDKDFNNEADTPDNFQSRRPNTSFCFLDIRSPGLGDTAMYLCATSSLVGGVETQYFGPGTRLLVL.